Listed below are T cell receptor beta chains from one sample, sequenced in a study of graft-versus-host responses after intestinal transplantation. TCRdb's table, derived via immunoSEQ multiplex PCR, lists solely in-frame clones and lacks some. The sample shows tens of thousands of clones, 92% of them seen only once. The sequencing used PBMCs, collected 98 days after intestinal transplantation. These receptors originate from a human patient who received an intestinal transplant, so some T cells may come from the graft donor. Both conserved end residues are part of each CDR3. Each record gives: J gene, V gene, clone size, D gene, CDR3 DNA, CDR3 protein. D genes are given only for firm matches. Size values are once, few and many counts, or a class for expanded clones, and some rows have none.

TRBJ2-1 | TRBV5-4 | - | TRBD2 | TGTGCCAGCAGCGCCAGGCCTAGCGGGGTATCCTACAATGAGCAGTTCTTC | CASSARPSGVSYNEQFF
TRBJ1-5 | TRBV6-1 | - | - | TGTGCCAGCAGCTACGGACAGAATAGCAATCAGCCCCAGCATTTT | CASSYGQNSNQPQHF
TRBJ2-5 | TRBV23-1 | - | - | TGCGCCAGCAGTCCCCCAGCCAGGGCGGAGGAAGAGACCCAGTACTTC | CASSPPARAEEETQYF
TRBJ2-1 | TRBV7-8 | - | - | TGTGCCAGCAGCCTATCTAGCGTGAGCTCCTACAATGAGCAGTTCTTC | CASSLSSVSSYNEQFF
TRBJ2-7 | TRBV11-1 | - | TRBD2 | TGTGCCAGCAGCTTAGCGGGACTAGCGGGAGGTCCCTACGAGCAGTACTTC | CASSLAGLAGGPYEQYF
TRBJ1-6 | TRBV4-1 | - | - | TGCGCCAGCAGCCAAGAAAGGATCATCAAGGATTCACCCCTCCACTTT | CASSQERIIKDSPLHF
TRBJ1-3 | TRBV4-1 | few | - | TGCGCCAGCAGCCAACCCAGGACCGGACACTCTGGAAACACCATATATTTT | CASSQPRTGHSGNTIYF
TRBJ2-7 | TRBV15 | - | - | TGTGCCACCAGCAGAGGGGGCGTCTCCTACGAGCAGTACTTC | CATSRGGVSYEQYF
TRBJ1-5 | TRBV2 | - | TRBD1 | TGTGCCAGCAGTAAAGCAGGGGGAAGTCAGCCCCAGCATTTT | CASSKAGGSQPQHF
TRBJ2-7 | TRBV2 | - | TRBD1 | TGTGCCAGCGTAGACAGGGGGTCTTGGGAGCAGTACTTC | CASVDRGSWEQYF
TRBJ1-4 | TRBV6-6 | few | TRBD1 | TGTGCCAGCAGTTATGTACTACAGGGGAAGGAAAAACTGTTTTTT | CASSYVLQGKEKLFF
TRBJ2-1 | TRBV27 | - | - | TGTGCCAGCAGTCTTCCACCCCTAGCGAACAATGAGCAGTTCTTC | CASSLPPLANNEQFF
TRBJ2-7 | TRBV2 | - | - | TGTGCCAGCAGTGACCCACGGTGGAGCTACGAGCAGTACTTC | CASSDPRWSYEQYF
TRBJ2-7 | TRBV4-1 | - | - | TGCGCCAGCAGCCAGGGAAGGGCTGTAGGCGGCGACGAGCAGTACTTC | CASSQGRAVGGDEQYF
TRBJ2-7 | TRBV2 | - | - | TGTGCCAGCAGTGAAGCAGCAGGGGTATACGAGCAGTACTTC | CASSEAAGVYEQYF
TRBJ2-5 | TRBV6-5 | - | - | TGTGCCAGCAGGGTCGGAGGGGTCCAAGAGACCCAGTACTTC | CASRVGGVQETQYF
TRBJ2-5 | TRBV5-4 | - | TRBD2 | TGTGCCAGCAGGGGGGATCTAGCGGGAAAAGAGACCCAGTACTTC | CASRGDLAGKETQYF
TRBJ2-2 | TRBV7-6 | few | TRBD1 | TGTGCCAGCACATCCGGGACAGTGAACACCGGGGAGCTGTTTTTT | CASTSGTVNTGELFF
TRBJ1-4 | TRBV30 | - | TRBD1 | TGTGCCTGGAGCCCCACAGGGGTCTTTAATGAAAAACTGTTTTTT | CAWSPTGVFNEKLFF
TRBJ2-1 | TRBV7-4 | - | - | TGTGCCAGCAGCTTAAGACCGCAGGGACACAATGAGCAGTTCTTC | CASSLRPQGHNEQFF
TRBJ2-7 | TRBV28 | - | TRBD1 | TGTGCCAGCAGCCCGACAGGGGGAGGAGGTCTATTAATCTACGAGCAGTACTTC | CASSPTGGGGLLIYEQYF
TRBJ1-3 | TRBV6-6 | - | - | TGTGCCAGCAGTTACTCGGCCAGGGACGCTGGAAACACCATATATTTT | CASSYSARDAGNTIYF
TRBJ2-7 | TRBV7-3 | once | - | TGTGCCAGCAGCTTTTCGGAATACGAGCGGTACTTC | CASSFSEYERYF